The clone carrying this TCR beta chain has more than one count but fewer than ten. This sample was included in a study of blood T cell repertoires in COVID-19. Study in general: Collection of acute and convalescent COVID-19 samples took place in the United States, Italy and Spain. Sources were T cells, B-cell-depleted T cells, or PBMCs; the material itself was cDNA or gDNA.

The repertoire was sequenced with immunoSEQ multiplex PCR; TCRdb's copy has only in-frame clones and lacks some. The repertoire has some 35,000 clones, around 73% of them found once; the top ten carry about a sixth. Between the trimmed V and J ends, which lost 3 bases and 6 bases, there was a span of 18 bases. Germline CDR1 reads SEHNR; CDR2 reads FQNEAQ (reference sequence). The CDR3 is 16 amino acids. The receptor comes from a man aged 70-80 years with acute or convalescent COVID-19. V usage is TRBV7-9 and J usage is TRBJ2-1; unclear D gene. Sequenced input: peripheral blood. The CDR3 loop is CASSFADPTIPNEQFF. Here the CDR3 DNA reads TGTGCCAGCAGCTTCGCGGATCCCACGATACCCAATGAGCAGTTCTTC.